This T cell receptor beta chain was sequenced for a study of T-cell reconstitution after alpha-beta-depleted transplantation in children. The authors prepared the TCRbeta library with unique molecular identifiers. TCRdb used MiXCR to reprocess the PCR reads, holding one entry per CDR3 protein. The sample lists hundreds of thousands of distinct CDR3 sequences; more than 20% were seen once. Looked up from germline, CDR1 is SGHRS and CDR2 is YFSETQ. The CDR3 length is 15 residues. J was trimmed by 5 bases and V by 0 bases; bases with no gene match: 7. In its sample, this clonotype was seen many times. This chain links TRBV5-1 with TRBJ2-7; 8 nucleotides line up with TRBD1. Material: PBMCs, mostly from graft donor cells, obtained 360 days after TCRalphabeta/CD19-depleted stem cell transplant. The sequence derives from a boy in the first two years of life who had a stem cell transplant for acute myeloid leukemia, so the T cells may come from the graft donor. Here the CDR3 reads CASSLEGRGLDEQYV. The DNA for the CDR3 is TGCGCCAGCAGCTTGGAAGGCAGGGGGCTTGACGAGCAGTACGTC.